The 7 T cell receptor beta chains below come from one sample, sequenced in a study of identical twins. TCRdb used MiXCR to reprocess the 5' RACE reads, holding one entry per CDR3 protein. The sample includes hundreds of thousands of distinct CDR3 sequences, 8.6% seen only once; the top ten take roughly 0.97%. The same specimen was also included in a second study, on yellow fever vaccine responses in identical twins.

Sequenced sample: PBMCs. The receptors derive from a young woman in good health.

This chain uses TRBV3-1 with TRBJ1-5; a possible D gene is TRBD1 (5 bases). This CDR3 comprises 14 residues. The germline V gene has CDR1 LGHDT and CDR2 YNNKEL (reference sequence). V was shortened by 0 bases and J by 7 bases, with 10 bases between the two germline ends. The CDR3 region has the DNA TGTGCCAGCAGCCAAGACGGGGCTGGACAGCCCCAGCATTTT. The encoded protein is CASSQDGAGQPQHF.

CDR3 protein: CASSPGEAGYNEQFF. CDR3 DNA sequence: TGTGCCAGCAGCCCAGGGGAGGCAGGTTACAATGAGCAGTTCTTC. The gene calls are TRBV7-9 and TRBJ2-1; D tentatively fits TRBD1 or TRBD2 (6 bases each). CDR1 is SEHNR, CDR2 FQNEAQ, per germline (reference sequence). The CDR3 loop spans 15 amino acids. The V end lost 5 bases, the J end lost 4 bases, and 15 bases lay between the germline ends.

This clonotype appeared many times. This chain links TRBV9 with TRBJ2-1; no firm D call. V gave up 0 bases and J gave up 2 bases, with 3 bases separating them. The CDR3 has 13 residues. Germline CDR1 is SGDLS and CDR2 is YYNGEE. The CDR3 region has the DNA TGTGCCAGCAGCGTAGGGGCCTACAATGAGCAGTTCTTC. It codes for CASSVGAYNEQFF.

In its sample, this clonotype was seen many times. This chain uses TRBV28 with TRBJ2-1; D is tentatively TRBD1 or TRBD2 (5 bases each). The CDR3 is 16 amino acids. V dropped 3 bases and J dropped 5 bases, with 17 bases sitting between them. The germline gives CDR1 MDHEN, CDR2 SYDVKM. The CDR3 DNA sequence: TGTGCCAGCAGTTTTATACCGGGACGGAGTAACAATGAGCAGTTCTTC. Amino acid sequence: CASSFIPGRSNNEQFF.

This clonotype was seen a few times. The V gene is TRBV12-3 or TRBV12-4, the J gene TRBJ1-6; D is uncertain. The CDR3 sequence is 13 residues long. Trimming removed 3 bases from V and 8 bases from J, with 8 bases in between. This CDR3 reads CASSFEVYSPLHF. CDR3 coding DNA: TGTGCCAGCAGTTTTGAGGTGTATTCACCCCTCCACTTT.

This clonotype was detected many times. The chain carries TRBV5-1 and TRBJ2-1; D is uncertain. CDR1 is SGHRS and CDR2 is YFSETQ in the germline V gene. CDR3 length equals 14 residues. Trimming cost V 1 base and J 6 bases, with 11 bases left between them. The DNA for the CDR3 is TGCGCCAGCAGCTTGTACGGAGTACCCAATGAGCAGTTCTTC. Protein: CASSLYGVPNEQFF.

This clonotype has just a few counts. The chain employs TRBV4-1 and TRBJ2-3; TRBD2 matches 11 bases. The CDR3 runs 14 residues. After removal of 6 bases from V and 2 bases from J, the junction contained 1 base not matched to a gene. Germline V gene sequence: CDR1 MGHRA, CDR2 YSYEKL. As DNA, the CDR3 is TGCGCCAGCAGGACTAGCGGGGACACAGATACGCAGTATTTT. This translates into CASRTSGDTDTQYF.